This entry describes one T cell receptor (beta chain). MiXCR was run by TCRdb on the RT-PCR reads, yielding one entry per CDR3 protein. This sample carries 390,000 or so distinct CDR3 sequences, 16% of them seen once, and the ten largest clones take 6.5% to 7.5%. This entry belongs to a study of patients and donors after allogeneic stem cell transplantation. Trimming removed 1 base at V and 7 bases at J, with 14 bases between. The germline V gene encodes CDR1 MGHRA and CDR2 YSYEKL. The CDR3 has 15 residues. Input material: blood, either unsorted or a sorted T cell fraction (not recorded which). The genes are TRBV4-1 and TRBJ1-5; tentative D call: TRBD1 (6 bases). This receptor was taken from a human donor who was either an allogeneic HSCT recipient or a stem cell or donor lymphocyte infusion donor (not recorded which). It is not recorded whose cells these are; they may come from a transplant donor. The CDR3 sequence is CASSQVAGEHQPQHF. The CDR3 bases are TGCGCCAGCAGCCAAGTGGCAGGGGAGCACCAGCCCCAGCATTTT.